This T cell receptor beta chain was sequenced during a study of T cells in Graves' hyperthyroidism and ophthalmopathy. The study, taken as a whole, reports: Patients with ophthalmopathy were separated from those with stable hyperthyroidism by a 13 V-J model. Ophthalmopathy was identified by the model a median approximately 6.4 months ahead of onset.

This clonotype was counted ten times or more. What it binds is unknown. Thyroid ultrasound, orbital computed tomography, clinical symptoms, and serum thyroxine and TRAb underpinned diagnoses. Fresh peripheral blood, 7.5 to 10 ml, yielded the PBMCs. The CDR3 regions of TCR beta were amplified from RNA transcripts. First-round RT-PCR targeting the TCR CDR3 was performed with the HTBI primer set. MiXCR, run by TCRdb on the multiplex PCR reads, gives a single entry per CDR3 protein. The sample has around 600,000 distinct CDR3 sequences; approximately 15% are singletons. The length of the CDR3 is 16 residues. CDR1 is MDHEN, CDR2 SYDVKM, per germline. The J segment lost 5 bases and the V segment lost 1 base, leaving 7 bases of the junction unmatched.

The receptor's source is a young woman with Graves' ophthalmopathy. This chain joins TRBV28 and TRBJ2-1; 8 bases are shared with TRBD2. What was sequenced was blood. CDR3 sequence reads: CASSLSGLEGHNEQFF. Here the CDR3 DNA reads TGTGCCAGCAGTTTATCGGGACTAGAGGGTCACAATGAGCAGTTCTTC.